The 8 T cell receptor beta chains listed next were all sequenced from one sample in a study of CD8 T cells in Susac syndrome. Random hexamers served to reverse transcribe roughly 0.45 to 1 ug RNA. Using its own MiXCR run on the immunoSEQ multiplex PCR reads, TCRdb lists one record per CDR3 protein. Of hundreds of thousands of distinct CDR3 sequences in the sample, around 93% are singletons; the top ten hold 0.15% to 0.2%. Sequencing was performed on CD4+ T cells from PBMCs. These receptors were taken from a human donor with Susac syndrome.

The rearrangement links TRBV7-9 to TRBJ1-5; TRBD1 matches 9 bases. CDR1 and CDR2 (germline): SEHNR, FQNEAQ (reference sequence). The CDR3 has 17 amino acids. The ends lost 1 base at V and 4 bases at J; junction bases unmatched: 8. The CDR3 DNA is TGTGCCAGCAGCTTAGGATCATCCGGGACAGGGAATCAGCCCCAGCATTTT. Protein: CASSLGSSGTGNQPQHF.

The CDR3 here is CASRLDSDYEQYF. The CDR3 DNA sequence: TGTGCCAGCAGATTGGACAGCGACTACGAGCAGTACTTC. This chain connects TRBV12-3 or TRBV12-4 to TRBJ2-7, with D possibly being TRBD1 (6 bases). Trimming took off 6 bases at V and 3 bases at J, with 12 bases between the two ends. CDR3 length equals 13 residues.

V is TRBV3-1 and J is TRBJ1-6, with a weak D call TRBD1 (6 bases). CDR1 is LGHDT and CDR2 is YNNKEL in the germline V gene (reference sequence). This CDR3 has 16 residues. The germline V and J ends were trimmed by 6 bases and 5 bases, with 17 bases remaining between them. The CDR3 DNA reads as TGTGCCAGCAGTCATACCACAGGGAAGAATAATTCACCCCTCCACTTT. Translated, it gives CASSHTTGKNNSPLHF.

The chain employs TRBV3-1 and TRBJ2-1; 11 nucleotides agree with TRBD2. Trimming at V came to 0 bases and at J to 8 bases, leaving 6 bases not matched to a gene. Per the germline V gene, CDR1 is LGHDT and CDR2 is YNNKEL (reference sequence). The CDR3 loop spans 16 amino acids. CDR3 coding DNA: TGTGCCAGCAGCCAAGATGCTAGCGGGGGGCGCGATGAGCAGTTCTTC. It specifies CASSQDASGGRDEQFF.

This clonotype was counted once. V and J are TRBV28 and TRBJ1-5, with D tentatively TRBD1 (5 bases). The CDR3 spans 15 residues. V lost 3 bases and J lost 5, with 14 bases in between. CDR1 and CDR2 from the germline V gene are MDHEN and SYDVKM. The CDR3 DNA follows: TGTGCCAGCAGTTTCGCAGGGCATTTAGATCAGCCCCAGCATTTT. It specifies CASSFAGHLDQPQHF.

The chain couples TRBV27 to TRBJ2-2; the D gene could be TRBD1 or TRBD2 (5 bases each). This CDR3 has 15 amino acids. Germline V CDR1 and CDR2: MNHEY, SMNVEV (reference sequence). V was cut by 5 bases and J by 4 bases, with 14 bases left in between. The CDR3, as DNA: TGTGCCAGCAGTACTAGAACAGGATCCACCGGGGAGCTGTTTTTT. The encoded protein is CASSTRTGSTGELFF.

This chain joins TRBV28 and TRBJ1-5, with a tentative D call TRBD1 (6 bases). The CDR3 has 18 amino acids. Trimming left V 4 bases short and J 0 bases short, with 19 bases between. The V gene's germline CDR1 is MDHEN and CDR2 SYDVKM. The CDR3 DNA reads TGTGCCAGCAGTTCATCCTCTCGGACAGAAAATAGCAATCAGCCCCAGCATTTT. It encodes CASSSSSRTENSNQPQHF.

The V gene is TRBV7-9, the J gene TRBJ2-7; D may correspond to TRBD1 or TRBD2 (6 bases each). Trimming cost V 1 base and J 4 bases, with 14 bases left between them. CDR1 and CDR2 from the germline V gene are SEHNR and FQNEAQ (reference sequence). The CDR3 has 15 amino acids. The CDR3 reads CASSLVGQGRYEQYF. The CDR3 DNA follows: TGTGCCAGCAGCTTAGTGGGGCAGGGGAGGTACGAGCAGTACTTC.